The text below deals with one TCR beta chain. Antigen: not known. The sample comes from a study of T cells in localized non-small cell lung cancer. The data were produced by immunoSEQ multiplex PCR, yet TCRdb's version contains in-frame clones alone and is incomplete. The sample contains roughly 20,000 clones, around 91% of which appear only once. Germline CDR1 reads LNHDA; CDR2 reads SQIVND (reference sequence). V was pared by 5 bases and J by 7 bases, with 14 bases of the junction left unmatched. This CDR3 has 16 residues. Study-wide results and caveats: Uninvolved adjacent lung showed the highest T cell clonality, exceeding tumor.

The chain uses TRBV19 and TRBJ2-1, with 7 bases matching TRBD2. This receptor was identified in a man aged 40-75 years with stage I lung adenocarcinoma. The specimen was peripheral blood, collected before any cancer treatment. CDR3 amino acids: CASSPLAAGRNNEQFF. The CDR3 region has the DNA TGTGCCAGTAGTCCTTTAGCGGCCGGGAGGAATAATGAGCAGTTCTTC.